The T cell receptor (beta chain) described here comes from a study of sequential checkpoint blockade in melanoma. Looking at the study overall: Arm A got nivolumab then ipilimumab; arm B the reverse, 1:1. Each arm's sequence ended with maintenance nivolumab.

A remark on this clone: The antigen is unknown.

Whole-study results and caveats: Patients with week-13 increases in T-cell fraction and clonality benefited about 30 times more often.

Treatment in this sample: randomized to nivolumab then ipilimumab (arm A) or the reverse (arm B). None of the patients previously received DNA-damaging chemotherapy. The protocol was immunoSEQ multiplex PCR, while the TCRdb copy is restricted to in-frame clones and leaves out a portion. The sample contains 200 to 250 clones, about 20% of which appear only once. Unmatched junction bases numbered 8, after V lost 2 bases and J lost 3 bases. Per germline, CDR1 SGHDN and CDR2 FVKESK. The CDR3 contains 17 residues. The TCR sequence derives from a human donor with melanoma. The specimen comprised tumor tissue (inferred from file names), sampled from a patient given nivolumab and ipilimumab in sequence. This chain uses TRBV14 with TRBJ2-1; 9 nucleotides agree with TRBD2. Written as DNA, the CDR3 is TGTGCCAGCAGCCAACATGCGGGACTAGCCCACTACAATGAGCAGTTCTTC. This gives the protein CASSQHAGLAHYNEQFF. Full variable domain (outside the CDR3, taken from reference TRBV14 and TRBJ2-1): EAGVTQFPSHSVIEKGQTVTLRCDPISGHDNLYWYRRVMGKEIKFLLHFVKESKQDESGMPNNRFLAERTGGTYSTLKVQPAELEDSGVYFCASSQHAGLAHYNEQFFGPGTRLTVL.